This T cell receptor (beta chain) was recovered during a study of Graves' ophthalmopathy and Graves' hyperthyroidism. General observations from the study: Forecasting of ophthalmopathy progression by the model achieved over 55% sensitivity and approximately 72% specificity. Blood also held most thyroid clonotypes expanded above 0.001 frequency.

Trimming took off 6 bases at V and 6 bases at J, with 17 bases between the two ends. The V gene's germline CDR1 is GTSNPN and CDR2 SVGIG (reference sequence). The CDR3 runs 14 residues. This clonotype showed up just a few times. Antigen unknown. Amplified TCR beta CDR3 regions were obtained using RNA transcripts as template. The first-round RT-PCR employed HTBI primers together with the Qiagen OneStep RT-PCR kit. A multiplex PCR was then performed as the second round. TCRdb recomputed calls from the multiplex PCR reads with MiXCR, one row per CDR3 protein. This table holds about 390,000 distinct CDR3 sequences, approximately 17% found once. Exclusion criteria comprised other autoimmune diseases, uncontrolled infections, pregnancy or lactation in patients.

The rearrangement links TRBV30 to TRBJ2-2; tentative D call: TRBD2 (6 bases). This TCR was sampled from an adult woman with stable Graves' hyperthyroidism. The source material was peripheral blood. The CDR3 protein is CACQHWGDAGELFF. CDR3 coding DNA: TGTGCCTGTCAGCATTGGGGGGACGCCGGGGAGCTGTTTTTT.